The T cell receptor (beta chain) under discussion was sequenced for a study of blood T cell repertoires in COVID-19. Across the study: Some COVID-19 samples were acute and others convalescent; all came from the United States, Italy and Spain. T cells, B-cell-depleted T cells, or PBMCs provided the cDNA or gDNA that served as material.

V lost 0 bases and J 7 bases, leaving 15 bases between the germline ends. The germline CDR1 and CDR2 sequences are LNHNV and YYDKDF (reference sequence). The CDR3 runs to 15 residues. Original analysis: Counts of nucleated cells, estimated from reference gene primer amplification, were obtained. The protocol was immunoSEQ multiplex PCR, while the TCRdb copy is restricted to in-frame clones and leaves out a portion. From that table come the V and J calls and clone size; the DNA was used to work out D and trimming. The table has approximately 150,000 clones, about 88% seen once. This clonotype was sampled from a human donor with COVID-19, enrolled during active disease. The donor label of this sample is uncertain. The specimen sequenced was peripheral blood. V is TRBV15 and J is TRBJ1-2; D is perhaps TRBD1 (5 bases). CDR3 sequence: CATSREISGDLGYTF. Written as DNA, the CDR3 is TGTGCCACCAGCAGAGAAATATCGGGGGATCTTGGCTACACCTTC.